These 6 T cell receptor beta chains originate from one sample sequenced in a study of OX40 agonist ivuxolimab in advanced cancers. The data were produced by immunoSEQ multiplex PCR, yet TCRdb's version contains in-frame clones alone and is incomplete. The sample has about 48,000 clones, 80% to 90% seen once. The sequences come from CD4+ or CD8+ T cells sorted from blood, collected in a trial of the OX40 agonist ivuxolimab. These TCRs come from an adult with an advanced solid tumor such as melanoma, head and neck, liver or kidney cancer.

The V gene is TRBV28, the J gene TRBJ2-6; D unresolved. Trimming cost V 6 bases and J 2 bases, with 8 bases left between them. The germline CDR1 and CDR2 sequences are MDHEN and SYDVKM. The CDR3 runs to 14 residues. CDR3 bases: TGTGCCAGCAGGCGGTCCCCTGGGGCCAACGTCCTGACTTTC. Amino acid sequence: CASRRSPGANVLTF.

The V gene is TRBV4-2, the J gene TRBJ1-2, with a weak D call TRBD1 (5 bases). V dropped 4 bases and J dropped 6 bases, with 12 bases sitting between them. The CDR3 covers 13 residues. CDR1 and CDR2 from the germline V gene are LGHNA and YNFKEQ. The CDR3 spells CASSPYRQDGYTF. The CDR3 DNA follows: TGTGCCAGCAGCCCGTACAGGCAGGATGGCTACACCTTC.

The chain uses TRBV7-8 and TRBJ2-5; D unclear. This CDR3 is 15 amino acids long. V was trimmed by 3 bases and J by 6 bases, leaving 17 bases between them. The V gene's germline CDR1 is SGHVS and CDR2 FQNEAQ. This chain's CDR3 is CASSLLSEELQTQYF. In nucleotides, the CDR3 is TGTGCCAGCAGCTTGTTAAGTGAGGAGCTGCAGACCCAGTACTTC. Together with reference TRBV7-8 and TRBJ2-5, the CDR3 gives the full variable domain: GAGVSQSPRYKVAKRGQDVALRCDPISGHVSLFWYQQALGQGPEFLTYFQNEAQLDKSGLPSDRFFAERPEGSVSTLKIQRTQQEDSAVYLCASSLLSEELQTQYFGPGTRLLVL.

This sequence joins TRBV18 and TRBJ2-3, with 9 bases lining up with TRBD2. After removal of 4 bases from V and 5 bases from J, the junction contained 1 base not matched to a gene. The CDR3 contains 13 residues. Per germline, CDR1 KGHSH and CDR2 LQKENI. The CDR3 DNA follows: TGTGCCAGCTCACTAGCGGGAGAAGATACGCAGTATTTT. Its translation: CASSLAGEDTQYF.

The rearrangement links TRBV30 to TRBJ1-2; unclear D gene. This CDR3 spans 12 amino acids. Trimming removed 5 bases from V and 2 bases from J, with 9 bases in between. The germline CDR1 and CDR2 sequences are GTSNPN and SVGIG (reference sequence). The CDR3 loop is CAWGLTNYGYTF. The DNA of the CDR3 is TGTGCCTGGGGATTAACCAACTATGGCTACACCTTC.

The chain combines TRBV5-5 with TRBJ2-1; D is possibly TRBD2 (6 bases). CDR1 is SGHKS, CDR2 YYEKEE, per germline (reference sequence). The CDR3 has 16 amino acids. V was clipped by 4 bases and J by 4 bases, with 18 bases between them. The CDR3 sequence is CASSPFAGREYNEQFF. The DNA for the CDR3 is TGTGCCAGCAGCCCATTTGCGGGGCGGGAATACAATGAGCAGTTCTTC.